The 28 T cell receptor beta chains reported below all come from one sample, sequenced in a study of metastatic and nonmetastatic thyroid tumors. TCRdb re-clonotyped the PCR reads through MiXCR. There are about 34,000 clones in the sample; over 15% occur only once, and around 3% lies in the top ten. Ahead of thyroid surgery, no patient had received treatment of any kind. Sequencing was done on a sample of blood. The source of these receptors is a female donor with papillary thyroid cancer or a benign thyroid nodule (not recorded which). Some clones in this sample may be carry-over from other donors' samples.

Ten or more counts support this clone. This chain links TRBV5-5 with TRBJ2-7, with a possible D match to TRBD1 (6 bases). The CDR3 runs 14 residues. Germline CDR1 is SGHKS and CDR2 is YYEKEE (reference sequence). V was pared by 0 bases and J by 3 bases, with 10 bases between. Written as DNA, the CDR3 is TGTGCCAGCAGCTTGGGGTCAGGGGACTACGAGCAGTACTTC. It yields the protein CASSLGSGDYEQYF. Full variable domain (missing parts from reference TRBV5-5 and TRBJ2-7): DAGVTQSPTHLIKTRGQQVTLRCSPISGHKSVSWYQQVLGQGPQFIFQYYEKEERGRGNFPDRFSARQFPNYSSELNVNALLLGDSALYLCASSLGSGDYEQYFGPGTRLTVT.

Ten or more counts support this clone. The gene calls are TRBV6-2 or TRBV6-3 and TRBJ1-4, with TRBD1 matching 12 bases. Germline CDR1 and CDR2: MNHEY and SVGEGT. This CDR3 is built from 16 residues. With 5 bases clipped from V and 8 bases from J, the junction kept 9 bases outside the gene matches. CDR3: CASSRPAGTGGEKLFF. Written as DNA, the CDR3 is TGTGCCAGCAGTCGCCCCGCGGGGACAGGGGGCGAAAAACTGTTTTTT.

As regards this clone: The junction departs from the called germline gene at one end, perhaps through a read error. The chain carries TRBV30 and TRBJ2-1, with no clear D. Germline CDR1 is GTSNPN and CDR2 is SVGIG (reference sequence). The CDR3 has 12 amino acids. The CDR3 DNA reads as TGTACCTGGAGTGATAGTGTAAATGAGCAGTTCTTC. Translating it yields CTWSDSVNEQFF.

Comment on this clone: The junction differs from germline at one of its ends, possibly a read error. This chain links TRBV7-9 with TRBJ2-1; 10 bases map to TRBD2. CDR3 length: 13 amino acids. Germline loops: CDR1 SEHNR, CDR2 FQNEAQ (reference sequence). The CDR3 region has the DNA TGTGCCATCAGCCCGCTAGCGGGAGAAGAGCAGTTCTTC. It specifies CAISPLAGEEQFF.

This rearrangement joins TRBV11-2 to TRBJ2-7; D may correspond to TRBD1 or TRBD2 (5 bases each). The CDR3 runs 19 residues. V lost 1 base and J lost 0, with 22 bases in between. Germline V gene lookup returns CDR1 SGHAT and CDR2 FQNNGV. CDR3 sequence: CASSLVRFFSGQSSYEQYF. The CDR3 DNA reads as TGTGCCAGCAGCTTAGTTCGGTTCTTTTCGGGGCAGAGCTCCTACGAGCAGTACTTC.

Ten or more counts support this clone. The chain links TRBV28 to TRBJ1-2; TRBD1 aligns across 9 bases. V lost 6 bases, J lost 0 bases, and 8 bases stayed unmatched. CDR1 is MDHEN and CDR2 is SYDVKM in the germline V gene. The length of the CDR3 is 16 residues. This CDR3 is CASRSTGTGTNYGYTF. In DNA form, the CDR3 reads TGTGCCAGCAGATCTACCGGGACAGGGACTAACTATGGCTACACCTTC.

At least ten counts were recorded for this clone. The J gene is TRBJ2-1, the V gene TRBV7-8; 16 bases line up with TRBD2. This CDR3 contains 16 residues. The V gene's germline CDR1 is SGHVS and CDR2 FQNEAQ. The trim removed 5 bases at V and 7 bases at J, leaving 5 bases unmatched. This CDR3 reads CASSGTSGRAWNEQFF. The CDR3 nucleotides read TGTGCCAGCAGCGGGACTAGCGGGAGGGCCTGGAATGAGCAGTTCTTC.

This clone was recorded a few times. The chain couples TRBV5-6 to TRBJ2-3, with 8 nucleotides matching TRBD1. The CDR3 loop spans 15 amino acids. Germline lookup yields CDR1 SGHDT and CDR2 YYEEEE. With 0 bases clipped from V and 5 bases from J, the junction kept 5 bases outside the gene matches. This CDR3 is CASSLGGQEEDTQYF. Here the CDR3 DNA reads TGTGCCAGCAGCTTGGGGGGACAGGAGGAAGATACGCAGTATTTT. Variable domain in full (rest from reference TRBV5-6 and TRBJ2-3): DAGVTQSPTHLIKTRGQQVTLRCSPKSGHDTVSWYQQALGQGPQFIFQYYEEEERQRGNFPDRFSGHQFPNYSSELNVNALLLGDSALYLCASSLGGQEEDTQYFGPGTRLTVL.

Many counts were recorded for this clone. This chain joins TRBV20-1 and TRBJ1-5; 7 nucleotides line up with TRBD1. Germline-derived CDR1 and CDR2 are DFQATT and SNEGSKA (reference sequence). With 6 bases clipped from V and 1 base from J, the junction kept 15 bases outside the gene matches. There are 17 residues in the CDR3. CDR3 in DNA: TGCAGTGCCACAGAACGGGGTAGGGGGCGAAGCAATCAGCCCCAGCATTTT. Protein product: CSATERGRGRSNQPQHF.

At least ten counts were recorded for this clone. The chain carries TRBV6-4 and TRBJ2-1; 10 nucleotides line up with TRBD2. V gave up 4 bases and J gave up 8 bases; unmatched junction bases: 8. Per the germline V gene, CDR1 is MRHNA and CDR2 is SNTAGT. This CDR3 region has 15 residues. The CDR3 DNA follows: TGTGCCAGCAGTGCCCTAGCGGGAGATTGGTATGAGCAGTTCTTC. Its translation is CASSALAGDWYEQFF.

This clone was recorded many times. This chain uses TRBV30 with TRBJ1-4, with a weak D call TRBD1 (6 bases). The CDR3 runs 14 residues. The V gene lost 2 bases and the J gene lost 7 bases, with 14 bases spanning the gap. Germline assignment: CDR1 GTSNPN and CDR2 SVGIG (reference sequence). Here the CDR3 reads CAWSPGAAFEKLFF. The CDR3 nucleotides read TGTGCCTGGAGTCCAGGGGCAGCTTTTGAAAAACTGTTTTTT.

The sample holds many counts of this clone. Here the CDR3 DNA reads TGTGCCAGTAGTATCGTCCACGGACTAGCCAATGAGCAGTTCTTC. It is translated as CASSIVHGLANEQFF. The V gene is TRBV19, the J gene TRBJ2-1; TRBD2 agrees at 8 bases. Germline-derived CDR1 and CDR2 are LNHDA and SQIVND (reference sequence). The trim removed 3 bases at V and 6 bases at J, leaving 7 bases unmatched. The CDR3 covers 15 residues. Full variable domain (outside the CDR3, taken from reference TRBV19 and TRBJ2-1): DGGITQSPKYLFRKEGQNVTLSCEQNLNHDAMYWYRQDPGQGLRLIYYSQIVNDFQKGDIAEGYSVSREKKESFPLTVTSAQKNPTAFYLCASSIVHGLANEQFFGPGTRLTVL.

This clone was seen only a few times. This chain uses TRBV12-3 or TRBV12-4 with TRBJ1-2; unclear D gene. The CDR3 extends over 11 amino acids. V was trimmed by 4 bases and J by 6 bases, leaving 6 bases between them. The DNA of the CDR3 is TGTGCCAGCAGTTCCCGCCATGGCTACACCTTC. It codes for CASSSRHGYTF.

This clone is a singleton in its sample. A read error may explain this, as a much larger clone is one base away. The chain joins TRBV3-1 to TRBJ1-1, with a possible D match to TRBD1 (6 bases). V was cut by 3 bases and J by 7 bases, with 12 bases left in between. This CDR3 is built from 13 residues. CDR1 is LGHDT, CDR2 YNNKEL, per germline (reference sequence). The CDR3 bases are TGTGCCAGCAGCCAGCCCTACAGGGTTGAAGCTTTCTTT. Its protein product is CASSQPYRVEAFF.

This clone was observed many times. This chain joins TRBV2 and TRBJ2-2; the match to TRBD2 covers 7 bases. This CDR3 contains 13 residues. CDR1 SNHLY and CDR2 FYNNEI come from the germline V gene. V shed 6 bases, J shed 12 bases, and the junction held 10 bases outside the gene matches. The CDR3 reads CASRVTTSPKLFF. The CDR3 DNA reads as TGTGCCAGCAGGGTAACGACTAGCCCTAAGCTGTTTTTT. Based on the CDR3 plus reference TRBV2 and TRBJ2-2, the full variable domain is EPEVTQTPSHQVTQMGQEVILRCVPISNHLYFYWYRQILGQKVEFLVSFYNNEISEKSEIFDDQFSVERPDGSNFTLKIRSTKLEDSAMYFCASRVTTSPKLFFGEGSRLTVL.

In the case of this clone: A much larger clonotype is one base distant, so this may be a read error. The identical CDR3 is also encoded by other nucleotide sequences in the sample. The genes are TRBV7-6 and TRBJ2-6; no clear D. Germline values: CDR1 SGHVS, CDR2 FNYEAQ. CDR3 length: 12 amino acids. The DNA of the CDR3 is TGTGCCACCACTTCTGGTGCCAACGTCCTGACTTTC. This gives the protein CATTSGANVLTF.

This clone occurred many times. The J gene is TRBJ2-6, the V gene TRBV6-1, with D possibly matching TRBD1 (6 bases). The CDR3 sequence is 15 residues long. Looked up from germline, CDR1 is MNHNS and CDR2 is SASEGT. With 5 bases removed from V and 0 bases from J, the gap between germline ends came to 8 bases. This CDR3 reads CASSTGLSGANVLTF. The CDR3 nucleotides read TGTGCCAGCAGTACAGGGCTCTCTGGGGCCAACGTCCTGACTTTC.

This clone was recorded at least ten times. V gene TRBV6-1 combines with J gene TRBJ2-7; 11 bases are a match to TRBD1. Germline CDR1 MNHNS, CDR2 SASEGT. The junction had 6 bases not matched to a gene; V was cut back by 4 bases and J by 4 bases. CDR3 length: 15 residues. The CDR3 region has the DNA TGTGCCAGCAGTGTTTACGGACAGGGGGCTTACGAGCAGTACTTC. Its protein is CASSVYGQGAYEQYF.

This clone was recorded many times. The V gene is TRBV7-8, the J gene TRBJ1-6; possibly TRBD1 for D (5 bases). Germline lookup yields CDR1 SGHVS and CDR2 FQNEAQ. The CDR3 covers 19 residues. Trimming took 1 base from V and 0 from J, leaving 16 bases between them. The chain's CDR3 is CASSLGVGRESSYNSPLHF. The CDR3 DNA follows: TGTGCCAGCAGCTTAGGAGTCGGCAGGGAGAGCTCCTATAATTCACCCCTCCACTTT. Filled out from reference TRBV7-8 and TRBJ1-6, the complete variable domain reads GAGVSQSPRYKVAKRGQDVALRCDPISGHVSLFWYQQALGQGPEFLTYFQNEAQLDKSGLPSDRFFAERPEGSVSTLKIQRTQQEDSAVYLCASSLGVGRESSYNSPLHFGNGTRLTVT.

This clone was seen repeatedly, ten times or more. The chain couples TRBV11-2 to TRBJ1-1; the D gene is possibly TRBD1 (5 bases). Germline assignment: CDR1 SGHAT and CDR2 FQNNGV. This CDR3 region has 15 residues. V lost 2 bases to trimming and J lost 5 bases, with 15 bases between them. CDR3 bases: TGTGCCAGCAGCTTAAGGATAGCCGGGGGAACTGAAGCTTTCTTT. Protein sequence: CASSLRIAGGTEAFF.

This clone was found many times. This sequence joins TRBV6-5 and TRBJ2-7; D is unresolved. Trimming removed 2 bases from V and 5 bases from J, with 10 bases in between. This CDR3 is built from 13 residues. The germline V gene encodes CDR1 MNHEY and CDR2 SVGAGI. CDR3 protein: CASSYGLVDEQYF. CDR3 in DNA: TGTGCCAGCAGTTACGGATTGGTAGACGAGCAGTACTTC.

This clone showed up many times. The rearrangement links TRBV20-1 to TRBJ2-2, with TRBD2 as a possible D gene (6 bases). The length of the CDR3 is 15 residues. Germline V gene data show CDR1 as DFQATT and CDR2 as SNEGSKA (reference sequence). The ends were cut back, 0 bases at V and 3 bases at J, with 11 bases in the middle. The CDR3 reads CSARDAGEDTGELFF. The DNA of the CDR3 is TGCAGTGCTAGAGACGCCGGGGAGGACACCGGGGAGCTGTTTTTT.

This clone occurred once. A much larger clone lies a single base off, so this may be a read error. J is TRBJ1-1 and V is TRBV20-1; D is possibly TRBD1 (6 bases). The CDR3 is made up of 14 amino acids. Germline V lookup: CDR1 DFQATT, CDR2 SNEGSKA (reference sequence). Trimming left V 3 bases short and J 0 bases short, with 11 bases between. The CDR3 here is CSARGATMNTEAFF. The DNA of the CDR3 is TGCAGTGCTAGGGGGGCGACTATGAACACTGAAGCTTTCTTT.

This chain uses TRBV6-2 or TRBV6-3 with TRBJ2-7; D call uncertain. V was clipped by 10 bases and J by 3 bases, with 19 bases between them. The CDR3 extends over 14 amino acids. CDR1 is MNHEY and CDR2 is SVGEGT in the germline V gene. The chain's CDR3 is CAITRTDVIYEQYF. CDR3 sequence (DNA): TGTGCCATCACTCGGACGGACGTTATCTACGAGCAGTACTTC.

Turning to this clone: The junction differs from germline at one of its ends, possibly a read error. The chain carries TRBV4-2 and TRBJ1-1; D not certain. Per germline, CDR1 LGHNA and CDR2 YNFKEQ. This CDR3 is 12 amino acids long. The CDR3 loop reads CTSSQAPPEAFF. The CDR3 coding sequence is TGTACCAGCAGCCAAGCACCCCCTGAAGCTTTCTTC.

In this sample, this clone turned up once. CDR3 sequence (DNA): TGCAGTGTTTCAACCCTTACAGGCGCACGGAGGATGAACACTGAAGCTTTCTTT. Encoded protein: CSVSTLTGARRMNTEAFF. This chain uses TRBV20-1 with TRBJ1-1, with D possibly TRBD1 on 5 matching bases. Trimming left V 7 bases short and J 0 bases short, with 27 bases between. The CDR3 is 18 amino acids. Germline V gene sequence: CDR1 DFQATT, CDR2 SNEGSKA (reference sequence).

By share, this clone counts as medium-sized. The CDR3 sequence is CASSYSLGQQHHFYEQYF. The DNA of the CDR3 is TGTGCCAGCAGTTATTCTTTGGGGCAGCAGCATCATTTCTACGAGCAGTACTTC. The chain recombines TRBV6-2 or TRBV6-3 with TRBJ2-7; the D gene is possibly TRBD1 (5 bases). This CDR3 contains 18 residues. In germline, CDR1 is MNHEY, CDR2 SVGEGT. Between the trimmed V and J ends, which lost 3 bases and 3 bases, there was a span of 24 bases.

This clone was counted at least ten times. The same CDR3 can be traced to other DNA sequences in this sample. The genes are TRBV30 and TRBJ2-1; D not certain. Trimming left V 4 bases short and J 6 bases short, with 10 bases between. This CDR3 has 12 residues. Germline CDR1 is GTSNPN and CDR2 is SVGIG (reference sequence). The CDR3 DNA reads TGTGCCTGGAATTCCGGCCTCAATGAGCAGTTCTTC. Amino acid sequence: CAWNSGLNEQFF.